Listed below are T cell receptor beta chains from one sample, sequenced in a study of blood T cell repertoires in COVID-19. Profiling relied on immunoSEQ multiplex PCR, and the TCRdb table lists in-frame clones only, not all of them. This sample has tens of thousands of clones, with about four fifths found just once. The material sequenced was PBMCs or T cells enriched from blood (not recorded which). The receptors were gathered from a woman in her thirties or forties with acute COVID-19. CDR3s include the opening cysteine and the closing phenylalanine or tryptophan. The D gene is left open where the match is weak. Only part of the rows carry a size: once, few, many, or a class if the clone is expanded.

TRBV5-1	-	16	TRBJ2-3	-	CASSLKGGSSTDTQYF	TGCGCCAGCAGCTTGAAAGGCGGGTCTAGCACAGATACGCAGTATTTT
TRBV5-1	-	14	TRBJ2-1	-	CASSLVQSYNEQFF	TGCGCCAGCAGCTTGGTACAGTCCTACAATGAGCAGTTCTTC
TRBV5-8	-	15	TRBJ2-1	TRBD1	CASSLMGQPVNEQFF	TGTGCCAGCAGCTTGATGGGACAGCCGGTCAATGAGCAGTTCTTC
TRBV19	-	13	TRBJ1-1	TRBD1	CASYDRALPEAFF	TGTGCCAGTTACGACAGGGCACTCCCTGAAGCTTTCTTT
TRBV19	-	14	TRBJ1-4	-	CASSREGRWEKLFF	TGTGCCAGTAGCCGCGAGGGTAGATGGGAAAAACTGTTTTTT
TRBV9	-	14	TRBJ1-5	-	CASSATGGNQPQHF	TGTGCCAGCAGCGCGACAGGAGGCAATCAGCCCCAGCATTTT
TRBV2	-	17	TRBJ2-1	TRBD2	CASSYSGLAGVYNEQFF	TGTGCCAGCAGCTACTCCGGGCTAGCGGGGGTGTACAATGAGCAGTTCTTC
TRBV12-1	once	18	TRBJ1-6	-	CASSEWVTGQADNSPLHF	TGTGCCAGCAGCGAATGGGTGACTGGCCAAGCGGATAATTCACCCCTCCACTTT
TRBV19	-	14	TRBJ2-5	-	CASSSQGSGQTQYF	TGTGCCAGTAGTTCTCAGGGGAGCGGACAGACCCAGTACTTC
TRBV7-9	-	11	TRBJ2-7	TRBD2	CASKSSGRDYF	TGTGCCAGTAAATCGAGCGGGAGAGACTACTTC
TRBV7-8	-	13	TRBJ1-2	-	CASSFQGSYGYTF	TGTGCCAGCAGCTTCCAGGGGAGCTATGGCTACACCTTC
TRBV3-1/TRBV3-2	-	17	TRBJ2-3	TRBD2	CASSHDSGEPVADTQYF	TGTGCCAGCAGCCATGATAGCGGGGAGCCGGTGGCAGATACGCAGTATTTT
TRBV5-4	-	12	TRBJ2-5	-	CASSPHGETQYF	TGTGCCAGCAGCCCCCACGGGGAGACCCAGTACTTC
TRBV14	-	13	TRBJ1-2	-	CASSPWAAYGYTF	TGTGCCAGCAGCCCGTGGGCAGCCTATGGCTACACCTTC
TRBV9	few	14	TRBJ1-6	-	CASSLLTDNSPLHF	TGTGCCAGCAGCCTCTTGACAGATAATTCACCCCTCCACTTT
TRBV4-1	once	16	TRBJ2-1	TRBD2	CASSQVTRGGNNEQFF	TGCGCCAGCAGCCAAGTTACGCGGGGGGGTAACAATGAGCAGTTCTTC
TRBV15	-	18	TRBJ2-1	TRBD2	CATSRDASGRVSYNEQFF	TGTGCCACCAGCAGAGATGCTAGCGGGAGAGTTTCCTACAATGAGCAGTTCTTC
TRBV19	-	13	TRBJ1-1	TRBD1	CASSWTGGTEAFF	TGTGCCAGTAGTTGGACAGGGGGGACTGAAGCTTTCTTT
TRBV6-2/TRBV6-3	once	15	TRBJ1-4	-	CASSYSTTLPLKLFF	TGTGCCAGCAGTTACTCCACGACACTCCCCTTAAAACTGTTTTTT
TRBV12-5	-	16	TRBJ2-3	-	CASGLMALGSTDTQYF	TGTGCTAGTGGTTTGATGGCCCTCGGGAGCACAGATACGCAGTATTTT
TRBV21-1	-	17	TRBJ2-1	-	CASSPHNGAVPYNEQFF	TGTGCCAGCAGCCCACACAACGGAGCGGTTCCCTACAATGAGCAGTTCTTC
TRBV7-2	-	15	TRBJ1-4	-	CASSRGSPTNEKLFF	TGTGCCAGCAGCCGGGGGTCTCCAACTAATGAAAAACTGTTTTTT
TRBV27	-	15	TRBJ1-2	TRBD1	CASSISGTGVGGYTF	TGTGCCAGCAGTATATCCGGGACAGGGGTTGGTGGCTACACCTTC
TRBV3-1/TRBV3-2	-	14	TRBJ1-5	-	CASSLPGAAKPQHF	TGTGCCAGCAGCCTTCCGGGTGCTGCTAAGCCCCAGCATTTT
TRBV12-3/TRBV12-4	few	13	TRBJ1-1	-	CASRYREGTEAFF	TGTGCCAGCAGATACAGGGAGGGCACTGAAGCTTTCTTT
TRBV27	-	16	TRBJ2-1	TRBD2	CASSFIRPSGVNEQFF	TGTGCCAGCAGTTTTATCCGCCCTAGCGGGGTGAATGAGCAGTTCTTC
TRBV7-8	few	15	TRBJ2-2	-	CASSLRSGRTGELFF	TGTGCCAGCAGCCTACGCTCGGGGAGGACCGGGGAGCTGTTTTTT
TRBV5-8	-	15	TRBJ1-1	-	CASSLGAGLDTEAFF	TGTGCCAGCAGCCTGGGGGCCGGACTAGACACTGAAGCTTTCTTT
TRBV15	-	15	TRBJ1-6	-	CATSFDRLVHSPLHF	TGTGCCACCAGCTTCGACAGATTGGTTCATTCACCCCTCCACTTT